A single TCR beta chain is shown here with its context. This clone occurred once. Its cognate antigen has yet to be identified. No base quality values were provided; no much bigger clone lies one nucleotide off. The sample's time point label is to be understood as: about 28 days (+/-7) after the second vaccine dose. AZD1222 recipients whose second dose came at about 4 weeks and those whose second dose came at about 12 weeks were combined into one group, since spike-specific TCR depth and breadth did not differ between the two schedules. Vaccinee samples came from UK trials COV001 and COV002, including a single-blind randomized controlled phase 2/3 trial of AZD1222 (ChAdOx1 nCoV-19) in healthy adults. For TCRbeta chain sequencing, PBMC samples from trial participants were taken at day 0 and at day 28 after the second dose. This sample is drawn from a study of T cell responses to AZD1222 COVID-19 vaccine (TCRdb year 2021). Regarding the complete study: A total of 230 to 250 trial participants underwent TCR sequencing, of whom about 210 had received two doses of AZD1222 and some 26 had received two doses of the MenACWY control vaccine. Trial participants were enrolled by age into 18-55, 56-69 and 70-plus year subgroups, with roughly 150, 30 and 60 TCR-sequenced participants respectively. General findings and caveats noted by the study authors: The 56-69-year group was small, and its depth increase did not reach significance, likely because of low power. Conclusions about previously exposed vaccinees are limited because only five to seven AZD1222 recipients were SARS-CoV-2 seropositive at baseline. Epitopes outside the regions mutated in the B.1.351 and B.1.1.7 variants were reportedly recognized by nearly half of the unique spike-specific TCRs. Participants were mostly white British, with more females than males. The authors suggested clonal diversity may have been underestimated. The whole spike protein was spanned by vaccine-associated CD4 TCRs, and dominant responses were seen in regions 160-218 and 743-854. After two AZD1222 doses, spike-specific TCR breadth and depth were significantly higher than at day 0 and than in MenACWY recipients. No day 14 peak-response samples were available, so repertoires were characterized only after the peak T cell response.

Clipping removes 6 bases from V and 4 bases from J, with 8 as the unmatched junction base count. From its cysteine to its phenylalanine, the CDR3 spans 14 amino acids. Only the CDR3 portion is preserved as DNA: 42 bases, with reading frame beginning at the first base. CDR1 and CDR2 are read off the germline V gene as SGHVS and FQNEAQ. The CDR3 regions of human TCRbeta chains were analyzed by immunosequencing. The paper's processing steps were these. TCRs in the repertoires were compared against a reference library of SARS-CoV-2-specific TCRs that had been generated with the MIRA antigen-specificity platform. Breadth meant the fraction of unique TCRs that were SARS-CoV-2-associated, whereas depth meant the fraction of total T cells that were SARS-CoV-2-associated. Each spike-specific TCR was assigned to its reactive spike region and to a CD4 or CD8 class using the MIRA data. Log10-transformed breadth and depth values were compared by one-way ANOVA with Sidak's multiple comparisons tests. Sourced from immuneACCESS, this table was stored by TCRdb with only in-frame sequences that have V and J called. A share of the clones is absent; for the studies checked, an unresolved V gene accounts for under half, and the remainder has no known explanation. V and J calls and clone size are copied from that table; D and trimming were computed from the DNA. Across this sample there are just under 150,000 clones, with roughly 86% seen only once. The ten largest clones take up less than 6% of the sample.

This receptor was taken from an adult who received the AZD1222 COVID-19 vaccine. The source material was peripheral blood, sampled 28 days after the second AZD1222 dose. The rearranged chain carries TRBV7-8 and TRBJ2-5, with TRBD1 identical over 7 junction bases. Here the CDR3 is given as CASRPIQGRETQYF. The DNA sequence is given as TGTGCCAGCAGACCCATACAGGGGCGAGAGACCCAGTACTTC.